The rows below give T cell receptor beta chains drawn from one sample of a study of blood T cell repertoires in COVID-19. The assay was immunoSEQ multiplex PCR, and TCRdb's table has in-frame clones only and misses some. The table has tens of thousands of clones, roughly 85% seen once. The sample consisted of peripheral blood. Source of these receptors: a man older than 75 with acute or convalescent COVID-19. The CDR3 runs from the conserved cysteine through the conserved F or W. The D gene is left open where the match is weak. Clone size is given for some rows only: seen once, a few or many times, or a class if the clone is expanded.

j_call | d_call | clone_size | v_call | cdr3_nt | cdr3_aa
TRBJ2-3 | TRBD2 | NA | TRBV6-5 | TGTGCCAGCAGTTACAAGCGGGGCCCCACAGATATGCAGTATTTT | CASSYKRGPTDMQYF
TRBJ2-2 | NA | NA | TRBV30 | TGTGCCTGGAGTATCACGGGGGCGAACACCGGGGAGCTGTTTTTT | CAWSITGANTGELFF
TRBJ2-7 | TRBD1 | NA | TRBV7-2 | TGTGCCAGCAGTCTACTCGGACAGGGGGCGGACGAGCAGTACTTC | CASSLLGQGADEQYF
TRBJ2-5 | NA | NA | TRBV18 | TGTGCCAGCTCTCCCCGGGAGACACTCCAAGAGACCCAGTACTTC | CASSPRETLQETQYF
TRBJ1-1 | NA | NA | TRBV2 | TGTGCCAGCACTCTGACAGCTAGGGGAACTGAAGCTTTCTTT | CASTLTARGTEAFF
TRBJ1-6 | NA | NA | TRBV18 | TGTGCCAGCTCACCGGAGGGGAACTCACCCCTCCACTTT | CASSPEGNSPLHF
TRBJ1-6 | NA | NA | TRBV3-1/TRBV3-2 | TGTGCCAGCAGCCAAGAACCCGGGGGGGTGACCTATAATTCACCCCTCCACTTT | CASSQEPGGVTYNSPLHF
TRBJ1-1 | NA | NA | TRBV7-3 | TGTGCCAGCAGCTTACAGGCGAACACTGAAGCTTTCTTT | CASSLQANTEAFF
TRBJ2-7 | NA | NA | TRBV5-1 | TGCGCCACGAATAATGGACAGAACTACGAGCAGTACTTC | CATNNGQNYEQYF
TRBJ1-1 | NA | NA | TRBV5-6 | TGTGCCAGCAGCCGGGACACTTGGGTAGGTACTGAAGCTTTCTTT | CASSRDTWVGTEAFF
TRBJ2-7 | NA | NA | TRBV7-3 | TGTGCCAGCAGCGTCGACAGAGACTCCTACGAGCAGTACTTC | CASSVDRDSYEQYF
TRBJ2-6 | NA | NA | TRBV5-1 | TGCGCCAGCAGCTATGACATGTCCAACGTCCTGACTTTC | CASSYDMSNVLTF
TRBJ2-1 | NA | NA | TRBV5-1 | TGCGCCAGCAGCCCGACTAACAATGAGCAGTTCTTC | CASSPTNNEQFF
TRBJ2-2 | NA | NA | TRBV5-4 | TGTGCCAGCAGCTCCAACAGGGTATGGGGCGGGGAGCTGTTTTTT | CASSSNRVWGGELFF
TRBJ1-1 | TRBD1 | NA | TRBV2 | TGTGCCAGCAGGATACAGGGGGCCTGGGACACTGAAGCTTTCTTT | CASRIQGAWDTEAFF
TRBJ2-7 | NA | NA | TRBV6-6 | TGTGCCAGCAGTTACTCAGGCTCTCAGGTCGACTACGAGCAGTACTTC | CASSYSGSQVDYEQYF
TRBJ2-1 | NA | few | TRBV7-2 | TGTGCCAGCAGCTCATCGGGTGGTCGCTTCGATGAGCAGTTCTTC | CASSSSGGRFDEQFF
TRBJ1-5 | TRBD1 | NA | TRBV24-1 | TGTGCCACCAGTGATCGACAGGGGACTCAGCCCCAGCATTTT | CATSDRQGTQPQHF
TRBJ1-6 | TRBD1 | NA | TRBV7-3 | TGTGCCAGCAGCAGCGGACAGGGTCGTAATTCACCCCTCCACTTT | CASSSGQGRNSPLHF
TRBJ2-5 | NA | NA | TRBV27 | TGTGCCAGCAGGAACACAGGAAAAGAGACCCAGTACTTC | CASRNTGKETQYF
TRBJ1-2 | TRBD1 | NA | TRBV28 | TGTGCCAGCAGCCGCGACAGGGTCGGCGGCTACACCTTC | CASSRDRVGGYTF
TRBJ2-1 | NA | NA | TRBV5-5 | TGTGCCAGCAGCGACAGACAGGTTATTAACAATGAGCAGTTCTTC | CASSDRQVINNEQFF
TRBJ2-3 | TRBD2 | NA | TRBV4-1 | TGCGCCAGCAGCCAAGTGGAGCGGGGGGGGAGAATTAGCACAGATACGCAGTATTTT | CASSQVERGGRISTDTQYF
TRBJ2-1 | TRBD2 | NA | TRBV7-2 | TGTGCCAGCAGCTTCGGCCTAGCGGGAGATTACGATGAGCAGTTCTTC | CASSFGLAGDYDEQFF
TRBJ1-2 | TRBD1 | NA | TRBV18 | TGTGCCAGCTCACCGGACAGGGTCTATGGCTACACCTTC | CASSPDRVYGYTF
TRBJ2-5 | TRBD1 | NA | TRBV29-1 | TGCAGCGTTGGGGCTACAGGGGTTACTCTTTTCCAAGAGACCCAGTACTTC | CSVGATGVTLFQETQYF
TRBJ2-7 | TRBD2 | few | TRBV5-1 | TGCGCCAGCAGCGAGGGACTAGCCCTAACCTACGAGCAGTACTTC | CASSEGLALTYEQYF
TRBJ1-2 | NA | NA | TRBV28 | TGTGCCAGCACCCTGGGGGGGGGAGGCTACACCTTC | CASTLGGGGYTF
TRBJ2-5 | NA | NA | TRBV7-2 | TGTGCCAGCACTCTAGAGGGGGGGTGGGAGACCCAGTACTTC | CASTLEGGWETQYF
TRBJ2-3 | NA | NA | TRBV28 | TGTGCCAGCAGGTTTGGTGTAGCCCCCACAGATACGCAGTATTTT | CASRFGVAPTDTQYF
TRBJ2-1 | TRBD1 | few | TRBV9 | TGTGCCAGCAGCTTAAGACAGGGGCGGGCTGAGCAGTTCTTC | CASSLRQGRAEQFF
TRBJ2-7 | NA | NA | TRBV3-1/TRBV3-2 | TGTGCCAGCAGCCAAGGTGGTATCGGCTCCTACGAGCAGTACTTC | CASSQGGIGSYEQYF
TRBJ1-5 | NA | NA | TRBV30 | TGTGCCTGGGGCCGGGAAGGCAATCAGCCCCAGCATTTT | CAWGREGNQPQHF
TRBJ1-2 | NA | NA | TRBV11-2 | TGTGCCAGCAGCTTAGACACGGGAAGGGCGGGGACCTTC | CASSLDTGRAGTF
TRBJ2-1 | NA | NA | TRBV7-3 | TGTGCCAGCAGCTTAACCCCGCTTGGACACGGCGGAGACAATGAGCAGTTCTTC | CASSLTPLGHGGDNEQFF
TRBJ2-4 | NA | NA | TRBV6-5 | TGTGCCAGCAGTTATATTACAGGGTCCAAAAACATTCAGTACTTC | CASSYITGSKNIQYF
TRBJ1-4 | NA | NA | TRBV5-1 | TGCGCCAGCAGCTTGAGGACAAGGGGTGAAAAACTGTTTTTT | CASSLRTRGEKLFF
TRBJ2-7 | TRBD1 | few | TRBV3-1/TRBV3-2 | TGTGCCAGCAGTTACAGGGGGCAAGAGAACGAGCAGTACTTC | CASSYRGQENEQYF
TRBJ2-1 | NA | NA | TRBV5-6 | TGTGCCAGCAGCTGGACACGATGGTGGAGTGAGCAGTTCTTC | CASSWTRWWSEQFF
TRBJ2-2 | NA | NA | TRBV2 | TGTGCCAGCAGTGAAGCGGGCCCTGGGAACACCGGGGAGCTGTTTTTT | CASSEAGPGNTGELFF
TRBJ1-2 | NA | NA | TRBV10-3 | TGTGCCATCAGTGCAGAACAGGGTTATGGCTACACCTTC | CAISAEQGYGYTF
TRBJ2-1 | NA | once | TRBV11-2 | TGTGCCAGCAGCTTAGATTTTGCCGGCGGCGATGAGCAGTTCTTC | CASSLDFAGGDEQFF
TRBJ2-7 | NA | NA | TRBV5-4 | TGTGCCAGCAGCTTGATGCGGGACTCCCCCTACGAGCAGTACTTC | CASSLMRDSPYEQYF